This T cell receptor (beta chain) originates from a study of control samples from healthy donors and cancer patients. Profiling relied on immunoSEQ multiplex PCR, and the TCRdb table lists in-frame clones only, not all of them. The sample gives 45,000 to 70,000 clones, 85% to 95% of which show up once; 0.91% is in the top ten. V was trimmed by 7 bases and J by 6 bases, leaving 13 bases between them. This CDR3 region has 13 residues. This TCR was recovered from a man aged 25 to 40 with colorectal cancer. This chain connects TRBV12-3 or TRBV12-4 to TRBJ1-5, with TRBD1 as a possible D gene (5 bases). Sequencing was performed on PBMCs. The CDR3 is CASTLGAVQPQHF. CDR3 bases: TGTGCCAGCACCCTAGGGGCAGTTCAGCCCCAGCATTTT.